Detailed here is one TCR beta chain. Trimming at V came to 3 bases and at J to 5 bases, leaving 9 bases not matched to a gene. Per the germline V gene, CDR1 is SEHNR and CDR2 is FQNEAQ (reference sequence). The CDR3 runs to 16 residues. The protocol was immunoSEQ multiplex PCR, while the TCRdb copy is restricted to in-frame clones and leaves out a portion. The table lists about 140,000 clones, 60% to 80% of them singletons. Participants spanned ages about 18 to 90 years and resided in 20 to 30 US areas. Cohorts were assigned according to the clinical history that participants reported. Cohort 3 recovery required two negative PCRs, clearance, or symptom resolution. The sample belongs to a study of blood T cell repertoires in COVID-19.

The TCR was taken from a woman in her forties or fifties who had recovered from COVID-19. The chain couples TRBV7-9 to TRBJ2-5; 10 bases align to TRBD2. The sequencing input was PBMCs or T cells enriched from blood (not recorded which). The CDR3 spells CASSFASGSRRETQYF. The CDR3 DNA sequence: TGTGCCAGCAGCTTTGCTAGCGGGAGCCGTAGGGAGACCCAGTACTTC.